This T cell receptor (beta chain) was sequenced for a study of OX40 agonist ivuxolimab in advanced cancers. Turning to the study itself: Three patients showed partial responses: one hepatocellular carcinoma and two cutaneous melanoma cases. Overall study results and limits: Both CD4+ and CD8+ T cell populations in blood had undergone clonal expansion by week 6 at 0.1 to 3.0 mg/kg.

Comment on this clone: Its specificity is unknown.

Losses at the gene ends were 5 bases for V and 2 bases for J; bases not matched to a gene: 5. Germline V gene lookup returns CDR1 SGHVS and CDR2 FQNEAQ. The CDR3 has 15 amino acids. The table came from immunoSEQ multiplex PCR; TCRdb's copy has only in-frame clones and leaves some out. The sample records about 33,000 clones, approximately 84% being singletons. The material was CD4+ or CD8+ T cells sorted from blood, obtained in a trial of the OX40 agonist ivuxolimab. The clonotype was recovered from an adult with an advanced solid tumor such as melanoma, head and neck, liver or kidney cancer. The chain is built from TRBV7-8 and TRBJ2-7; 11 bases line up with TRBD2. CDR3 protein: CASSREGLAAYEQYF. The CDR3 bases are TGTGCCAGCAGCCGGGAGGGACTAGCGGCCTACGAGCAGTACTTC.